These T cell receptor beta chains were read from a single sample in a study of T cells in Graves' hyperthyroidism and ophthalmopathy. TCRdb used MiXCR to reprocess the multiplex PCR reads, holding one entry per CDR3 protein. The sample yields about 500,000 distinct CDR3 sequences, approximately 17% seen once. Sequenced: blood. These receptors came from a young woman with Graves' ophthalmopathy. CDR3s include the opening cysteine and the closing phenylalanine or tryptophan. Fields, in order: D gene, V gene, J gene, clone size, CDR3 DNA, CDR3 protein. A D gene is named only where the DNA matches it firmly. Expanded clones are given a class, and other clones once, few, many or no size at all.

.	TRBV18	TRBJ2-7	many	TGTGCCAGCTCAACGCGGGACTCCCCCTCCTACGAGCAGTACTTC	CASSTRDSPSYEQYF
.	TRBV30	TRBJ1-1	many	TGTGCCTGGAGTCGAGGGGCCGGCTTTCGGTTAGCTTTCTTT	CAWSRGAGFRLAFF
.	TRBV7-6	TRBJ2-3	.	TGTGCCAGCAGCTTAATAGGGCAGAGCACAGATACGCAGTATTTT	CASSLIGQSTDTQYF
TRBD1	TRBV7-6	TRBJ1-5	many	TGTGCCAGCAGCTTCGGACAGGGGGCAGGTCAGCCCCAGCATTTT	CASSFGQGAGQPQHF
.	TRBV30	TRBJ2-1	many	TGTGCCTGGAGTATGGGGGGTGGGTACAATGAGCAGTTCTTC	CAWSMGGGYNEQFF
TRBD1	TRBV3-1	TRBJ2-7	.	TGTGCCAGCAGCCAACCGGGACAGGGGGCAGTCGAGCAGTACTTC	CASSQPGQGAVEQYF
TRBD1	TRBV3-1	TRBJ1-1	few	TGTGCCAGCAGCCATACCACAGGGGATACTGAAGCTTTCTTT	CASSHTTGDTEAFF
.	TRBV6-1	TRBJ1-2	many	TGTGCCAGCAGTACCCCCCGGGGAGCTAACTATGGCTACACCTTC	CASSTPRGANYGYTF
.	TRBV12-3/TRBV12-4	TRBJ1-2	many	TGTGCCAGCAGTAGTAGCGGTGGCTACACCTTC	CASSSSGGYTF
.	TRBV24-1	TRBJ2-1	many	TGTGCCACTGGAGGGTGGAGACACTACAATGAGCAGTTCTTC	CATGGWRHYNEQFF
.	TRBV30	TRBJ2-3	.	TGTGCCTGGAGTCCGATAGGGGGAGGGCCGAAAGATACGCAGTATTTT	CAWSPIGGGPKDTQYF
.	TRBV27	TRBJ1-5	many	TGTGCCAGCAGTTTAGGGGGGGCCCTCAATCAGCCCCAGCATTTT	CASSLGGALNQPQHF